These 9 T cell receptor beta chains were all obtained from the same sample, sequenced in a study of shared clonotypes between healthy human individuals. Generated by immunoSEQ multiplex PCR, the TCRdb table keeps only in-frame clones and is missing some. Among some 900,000 clones listed, over 60% were seen once. The material sequenced was memory CD4+ T cells sorted from blood. This sample's subset: CD45RA-negative fraction. The receptors stem from a man between 18 and 35 years old in good health.

This clone was found a few times. The CDR3 DNA reads TGTGCCAGCAGCGTAGCAATGTCGGCTTTCGGTTACGAGCAGTACTTC. It encodes CASSVAMSAFGYEQYF. The chain employs TRBV9 and TRBJ2-7; D call uncertain. V lost 0 bases and J lost 4, with 17 bases in between. Germline loops: CDR1 SGDLS, CDR2 YYNGEE. This CDR3 spans 16 amino acids. The whole variable domain, remainder taken from reference TRBV9 and TRBJ2-7, is DSGVTQTPKHLITATGQRVTLRCSPRSGDLSVYWYQQSLDQGLQFLIQYYNGEERAKGNILERFSAQQFPDLHSELNLSSLELGDSALYFCASSVAMSAFGYEQYFGPGTRLTVT.

This chain connects TRBV6-5 to TRBJ2-6, with no clear D. The CDR3 is made up of 13 amino acids. CDR1 is MNHEY, CDR2 SVGAGI, per germline. Trimming stripped 10 bases from V and 2 bases from J, with 9 bases between. The DNA for the CDR3 is TGTGCCACCCACCCCCCTGGGGCCAACGTCCTGACTTTC. This codes for CATHPPGANVLTF.

In the case of this clone: Possible read error: a much larger clone is one base away. Distinct nucleotide sequences in the sample also encode this CDR3. The chain links TRBV6-1 to TRBJ1-5; possible D gene TRBD1, 5 bases. V was shortened by 6 bases and J by 1 base, with 7 bases between the two germline ends. The CDR3 runs to 13 residues. Germline V gene sequence: CDR1 MNHNS, CDR2 SASEGT. The CDR3 DNA is TGTGCCAGCAGCTGGGACAGCAATCAGCCCCAGCATTTT. It codes for CASSWDSNQPQHF.

This clone was found a few times. The J gene is TRBJ1-5, the V gene TRBV6-5; weak D call: TRBD1 (6 bases). This CDR3 contains 15 residues. Trimming removed 6 bases at V and 0 bases at J, with 12 bases between. Germline loops: CDR1 MNHEY, CDR2 SVGAGI. CDR3: CASRTTGFSNQPQHF. CDR3 DNA: TGTGCCAGCAGGACAACAGGGTTTAGCAATCAGCCCCAGCATTTT.

J is TRBJ2-7 and V is TRBV7-2, with 8 bases identical to TRBD1. CDR3 size: 14 residues. The V segment lost 5 bases and the J segment 5 bases; nucleotides outside the gene matches: 8. Germline CDR1 reads SGHTA; CDR2 reads FQGNSA. The CDR3 sequence is CASSTRQGTDEQYF. For the CDR3, the DNA is TGTGCCAGCAGCACACGACAGGGGACTGACGAGCAGTACTTC.

V gene TRBV18 combines with J gene TRBJ1-2; the D is unclear. The CDR3 runs to 15 residues. With 0 bases removed from V and 2 bases from J, the gap between germline ends came to 10 bases. From germline, CDR1 is KGHSH and CDR2 LQKENI. The CDR3 DNA sequence: TGTGCCAGCTCACCACCGGGGTACAGAAACTATGGCTACACCTTC. Amino acids: CASSPPGYRNYGYTF.

The table lists this clone with a few counts. This may be a read error: a much more frequent sequence differs by one nucleotide. This CDR3 is also generated by other DNA sequences in the sample. The J gene is TRBJ2-5, the V gene TRBV7-2; D not resolved. The germline V and J ends were trimmed by 5 bases and 2 bases, with 3 bases remaining between them. The CDR3 has 11 residues. CDR1 and CDR2 (germline): SGHTA, FQGNSA. The CDR3 spells CASSRQETQYF. The CDR3 DNA reads as TGTGCCAGCAGCAGACAAGAGACCCAGTACTTC.

This chain connects TRBV6-5 to TRBJ2-7; weak D call: TRBD1 (5 bases). The CDR3 consists of 16 residues. The germline V gene encodes CDR1 MNHEY and CDR2 SVGAGI. Trimming took off 2 bases at V and 7 bases at J, with 21 bases between the two ends. The CDR3 DNA sequence: TGTGCCAGCAGTTACAGGGGCCAAAAGGCCATCTGGGAGCAGTACTTC. Its translation: CASSYRGQKAIWEQYF.

V usage is TRBV7-3 and J usage is TRBJ2-3, with unresolved D. This CDR3 region has 14 residues. Germline CDR1 and CDR2: SGHTA and FQGTGA. Trimming pared 4 bases from V and 0 bases from J, leaving 8 bases between. CDR3 sequence (DNA): TGTGCCAGCAGCTCCGCGCGGAGCACAGATACGCAGTATTTT. It translates to CASSSARSTDTQYF.